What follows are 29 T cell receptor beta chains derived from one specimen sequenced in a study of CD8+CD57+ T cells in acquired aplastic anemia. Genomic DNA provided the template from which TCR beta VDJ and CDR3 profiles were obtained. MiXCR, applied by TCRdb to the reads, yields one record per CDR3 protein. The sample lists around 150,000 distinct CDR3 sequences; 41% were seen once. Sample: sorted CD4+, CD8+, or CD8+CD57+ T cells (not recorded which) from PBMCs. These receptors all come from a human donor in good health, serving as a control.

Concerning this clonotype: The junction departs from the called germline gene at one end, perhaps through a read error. The CDR3, as DNA: TGTGCCAGCAGTCTCCAAGTAGGGTCCGACTCACCCCTCCACTTT. Amino acid sequence: CASSLQVGSDSPLHF. This rearrangement joins TRBV10-3 to TRBJ1-6; unclear D gene. Germline V gene sequence: CDR1 ENHRY, CDR2 SYGVKD. The CDR3 runs to 15 residues.

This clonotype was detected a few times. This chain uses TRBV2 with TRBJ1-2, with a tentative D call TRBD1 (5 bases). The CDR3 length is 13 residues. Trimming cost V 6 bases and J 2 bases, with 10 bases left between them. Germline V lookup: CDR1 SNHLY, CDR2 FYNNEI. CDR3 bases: TGTGCCAGCAGCTTGGGACCAAACTATGGCTACACCTTC. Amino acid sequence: CASSLGPNYGYTF.

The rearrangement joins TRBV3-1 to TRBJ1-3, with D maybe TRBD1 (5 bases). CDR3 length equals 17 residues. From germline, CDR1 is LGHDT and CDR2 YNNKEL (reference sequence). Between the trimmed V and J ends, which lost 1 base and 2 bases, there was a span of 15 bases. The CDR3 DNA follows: TGTGCCAGCAGCCAAGGGAGGGCCAGGGATGCTGGAAACACCATATATTTT. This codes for CASSQGRARDAGNTIYF.

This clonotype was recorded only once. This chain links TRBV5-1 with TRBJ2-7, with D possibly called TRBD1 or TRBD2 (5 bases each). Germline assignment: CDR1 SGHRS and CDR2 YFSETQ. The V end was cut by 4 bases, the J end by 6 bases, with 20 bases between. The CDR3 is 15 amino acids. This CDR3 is CASSRGFRESAEQYF. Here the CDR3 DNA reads TGCGCCAGCAGCCGCGGATTCAGGGAGTCCGCCGAGCAGTACTTC.

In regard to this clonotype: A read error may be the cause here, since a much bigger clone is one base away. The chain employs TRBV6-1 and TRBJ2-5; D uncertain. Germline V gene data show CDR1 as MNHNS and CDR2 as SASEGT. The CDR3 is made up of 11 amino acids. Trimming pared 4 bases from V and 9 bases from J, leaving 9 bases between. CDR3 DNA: TGTGCCAGCAGTGCCGGCGAGGCCCAGTACTTC. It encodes CASSAGEAQYF.

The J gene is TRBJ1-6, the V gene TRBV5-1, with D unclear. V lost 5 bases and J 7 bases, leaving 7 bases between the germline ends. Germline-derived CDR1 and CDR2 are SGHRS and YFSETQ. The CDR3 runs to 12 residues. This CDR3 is CASRTINSPLHF. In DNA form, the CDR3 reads TGCGCCAGCAGGACCATAAATTCACCCCTCCACTTT.

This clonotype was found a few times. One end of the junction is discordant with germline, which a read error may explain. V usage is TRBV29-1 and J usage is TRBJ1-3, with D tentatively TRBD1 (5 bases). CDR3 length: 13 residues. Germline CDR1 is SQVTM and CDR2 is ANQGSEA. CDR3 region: CSTTVGSGNIIYF. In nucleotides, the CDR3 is TGCAGCACGACAGTTGGCTCTGGAAACATCATATATTTT.

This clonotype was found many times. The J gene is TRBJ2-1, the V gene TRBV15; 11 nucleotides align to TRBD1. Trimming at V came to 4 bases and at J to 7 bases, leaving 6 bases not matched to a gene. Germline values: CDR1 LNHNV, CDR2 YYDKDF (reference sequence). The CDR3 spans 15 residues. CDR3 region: CATSTGTGGRNEQFF. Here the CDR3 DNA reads TGTGCCACCAGCACCGGGACAGGGGGTAGGAATGAGCAGTTCTTC.

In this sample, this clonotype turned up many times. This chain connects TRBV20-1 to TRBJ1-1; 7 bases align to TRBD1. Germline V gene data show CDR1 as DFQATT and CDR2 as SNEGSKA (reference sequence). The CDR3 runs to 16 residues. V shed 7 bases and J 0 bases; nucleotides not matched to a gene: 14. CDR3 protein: CSVLRQGNWVNTEAFF. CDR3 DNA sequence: TGCAGTGTTCTCAGACAGGGTAATTGGGTGAACACTGAAGCTTTCTTT.

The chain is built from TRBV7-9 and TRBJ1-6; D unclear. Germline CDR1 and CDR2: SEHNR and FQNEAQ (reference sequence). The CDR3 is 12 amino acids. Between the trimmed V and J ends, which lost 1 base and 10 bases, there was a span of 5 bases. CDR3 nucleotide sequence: TGTGCCAGCAGCTTAGAAGGGTCACCCCTCCACTTT. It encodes CASSLEGSPLHF.

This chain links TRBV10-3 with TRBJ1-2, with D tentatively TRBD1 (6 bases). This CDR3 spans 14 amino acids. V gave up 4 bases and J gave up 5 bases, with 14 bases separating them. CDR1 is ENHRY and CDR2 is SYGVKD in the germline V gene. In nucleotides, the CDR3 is TGTGCCATCAGTGCGGGGGCCGGATTGTATGGCTACACCTTC. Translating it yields CAISAGAGLYGYTF.

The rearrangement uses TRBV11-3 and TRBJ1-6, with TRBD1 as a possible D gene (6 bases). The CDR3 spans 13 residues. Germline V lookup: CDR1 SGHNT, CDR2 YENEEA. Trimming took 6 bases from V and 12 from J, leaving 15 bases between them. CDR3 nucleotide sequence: TGTGCCAGCAGGGCCGGGACATATGAACCCCTCCACTTT. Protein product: CASRAGTYEPLHF.

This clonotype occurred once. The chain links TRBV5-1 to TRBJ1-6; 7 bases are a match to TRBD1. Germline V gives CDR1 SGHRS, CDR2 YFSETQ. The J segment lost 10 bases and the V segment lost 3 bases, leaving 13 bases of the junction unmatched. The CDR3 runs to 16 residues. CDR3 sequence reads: CASSYSPQGVRSPLHF. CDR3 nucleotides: TGCGCCAGCAGCTACAGCCCGCAGGGGGTCAGGTCACCCCTCCACTTT.

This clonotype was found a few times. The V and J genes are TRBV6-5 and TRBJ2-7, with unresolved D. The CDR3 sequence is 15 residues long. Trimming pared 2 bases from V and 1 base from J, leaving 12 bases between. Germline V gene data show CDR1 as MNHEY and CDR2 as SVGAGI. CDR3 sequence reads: CASSYRNTRSYEQYF. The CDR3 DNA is TGTGCCAGCAGTTACCGGAACACGAGGTCCTACGAGCAGTACTTC.

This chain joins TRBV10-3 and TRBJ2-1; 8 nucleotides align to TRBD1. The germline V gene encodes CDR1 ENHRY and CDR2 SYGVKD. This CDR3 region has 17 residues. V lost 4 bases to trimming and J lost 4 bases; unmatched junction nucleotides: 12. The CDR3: CAISGSYRGTLYNEQFF. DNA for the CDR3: TGTGCCATCAGTGGGTCCTACAGGGGGACGTTATACAATGAGCAGTTCTTC.

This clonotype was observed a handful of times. CDR3 nucleotides: TGTGCCAGCAGTTTAGGGGACAGGCCCCAAAATGGCTACACCTTC. Translating it yields CASSLGDRPQNGYTF. V gene TRBV28 combines with J gene TRBJ1-2, with 8 bases matching TRBD1. The CDR3 runs 15 residues. The trim removed 2 bases at V and 6 bases at J, leaving 8 bases unmatched. Germline CDR1 MDHEN, CDR2 SYDVKM.

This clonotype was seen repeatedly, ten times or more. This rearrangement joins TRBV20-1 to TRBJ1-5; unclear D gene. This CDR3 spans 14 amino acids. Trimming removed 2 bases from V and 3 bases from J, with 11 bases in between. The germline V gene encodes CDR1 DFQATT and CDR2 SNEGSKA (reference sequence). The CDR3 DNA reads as TGCAGTGCTAGACGGTGGGGTAACAATCAGCCCCAGCATTTT. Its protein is CSARRWGNNQPQHF.

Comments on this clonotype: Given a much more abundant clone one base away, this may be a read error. The CDR3 region has the DNA TGCGCCAGCAGCTCGTTAGCGGGCCTCTACAATGAGCAGTTCTTC. It is translated as CASSSLAGLYNEQFF. The V and J genes are TRBV5-1 and TRBJ2-1, with 7 bases aligning to TRBD2. Germline loops: CDR1 SGHRS, CDR2 YFSETQ. This CDR3 has 15 residues. The V gene end was trimmed by 3 bases and the J gene end by 3 bases; junction bases not matched to a gene: 6.

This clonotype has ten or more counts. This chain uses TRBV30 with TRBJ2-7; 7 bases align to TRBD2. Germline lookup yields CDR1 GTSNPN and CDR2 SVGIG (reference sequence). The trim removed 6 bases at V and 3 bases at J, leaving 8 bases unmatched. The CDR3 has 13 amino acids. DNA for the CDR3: TGTGCCTGTCAGCGGGATATGGACTACGAGCAGTACTTC. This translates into CACQRDMDYEQYF.

The CDR3 reads CASSDPGQFGVATNEKLFF. CDR3 DNA: TGCGCCAGCAGTGACCCGGGACAGTTCGGAGTTGCAACTAATGAAAAACTGTTTTTT. The chain couples TRBV10-2 to TRBJ1-4; 7 nucleotides match TRBD1. With V trimmed by 3 bases and J by 0 bases, 13 bases remained unmatched. Looked up from germline, CDR1 is WSHSY and CDR2 is SAAADI. This CDR3 is 19 amino acids long.

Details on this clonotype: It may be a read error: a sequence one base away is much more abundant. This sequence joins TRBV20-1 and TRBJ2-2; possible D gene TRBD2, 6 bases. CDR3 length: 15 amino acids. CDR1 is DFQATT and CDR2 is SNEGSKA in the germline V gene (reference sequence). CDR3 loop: CSARLGGPNTGGLFF. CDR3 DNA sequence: TGCAGTGCTAGACTGGGAGGTCCGAACACCGGGGGGCTGTTTTTT.

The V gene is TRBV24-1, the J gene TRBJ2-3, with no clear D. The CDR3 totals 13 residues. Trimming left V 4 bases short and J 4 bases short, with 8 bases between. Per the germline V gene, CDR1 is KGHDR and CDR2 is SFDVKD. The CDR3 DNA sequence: TGTGCCACCAGTGAGGCAGGCGCAGATACGCAGTATTTT. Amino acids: CATSEAGADTQYF.

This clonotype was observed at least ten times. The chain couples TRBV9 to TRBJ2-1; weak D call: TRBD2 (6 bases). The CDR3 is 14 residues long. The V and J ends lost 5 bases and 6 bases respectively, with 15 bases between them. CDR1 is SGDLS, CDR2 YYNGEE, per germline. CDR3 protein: CASSGGGAINEQFF. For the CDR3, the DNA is TGTGCCAGCAGTGGCGGAGGGGCCATCAATGAGCAGTTCTTC. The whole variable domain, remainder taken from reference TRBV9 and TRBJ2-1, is DSGVTQTPKHLITATGQRVTLRCSPRSGDLSVYWYQQSLDQGLQFLIQYYNGEERAKGNILERFSAQQFPDLHSELNLSSLELGDSALYFCASSGGGAINEQFFGPGTRLTVL.

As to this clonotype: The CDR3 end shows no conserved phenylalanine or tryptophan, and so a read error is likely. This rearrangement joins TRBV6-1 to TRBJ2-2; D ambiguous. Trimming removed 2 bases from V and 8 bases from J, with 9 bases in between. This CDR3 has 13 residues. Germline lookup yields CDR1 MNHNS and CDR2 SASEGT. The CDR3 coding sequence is TGTGCCAGCAGTGAATCATTTCGGGGGGAGCTGTTTTCT. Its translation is CASSESFRGELFS.

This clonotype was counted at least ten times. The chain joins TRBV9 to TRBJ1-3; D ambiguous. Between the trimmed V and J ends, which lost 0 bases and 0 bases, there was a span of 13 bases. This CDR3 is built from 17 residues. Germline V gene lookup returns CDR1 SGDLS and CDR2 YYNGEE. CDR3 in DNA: TGTGCCAGCAGCGTAGGGCTCCAGGCACCCTCTGGAAACACCATATATTTT. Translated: CASSVGLQAPSGNTIYF.

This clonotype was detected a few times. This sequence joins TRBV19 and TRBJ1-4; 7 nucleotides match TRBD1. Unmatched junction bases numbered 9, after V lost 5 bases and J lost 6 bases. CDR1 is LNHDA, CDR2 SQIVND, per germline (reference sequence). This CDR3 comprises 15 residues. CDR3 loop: CASSVGQVRDEKLFF. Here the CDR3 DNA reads TGTGCCAGTAGTGTCGGACAGGTTCGTGATGAAAAACTGTTTTTT. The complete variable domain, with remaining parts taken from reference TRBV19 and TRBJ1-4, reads DGGITQSPKYLFRKEGQNVTLSCEQNLNHDAMYWYRQDPGQGLRLIYYSQIVNDFQKGDIAEGYSVSREKKESFPLTVTSAQKNPTAFYLCASSVGQVRDEKLFFGSGTQLSVL.

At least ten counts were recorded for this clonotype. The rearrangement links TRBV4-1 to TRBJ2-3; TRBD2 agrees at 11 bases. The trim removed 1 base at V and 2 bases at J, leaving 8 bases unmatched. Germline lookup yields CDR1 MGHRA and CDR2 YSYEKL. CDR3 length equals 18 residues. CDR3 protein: CASSQGRLAGYLTDTQYF. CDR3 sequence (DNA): TGCGCCAGCAGCCAAGGGCGACTAGCGGGGTACCTCACAGATACGCAGTATTTT.

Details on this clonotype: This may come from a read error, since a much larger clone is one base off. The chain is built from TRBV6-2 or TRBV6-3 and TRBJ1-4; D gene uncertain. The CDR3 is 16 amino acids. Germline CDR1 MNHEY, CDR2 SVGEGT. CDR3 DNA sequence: TGTGCCAGCAGTTACGGGTCCGGTGCAACTAATGAAGAACTGTTTTTT. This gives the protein CASSYGSGATNEELFF.

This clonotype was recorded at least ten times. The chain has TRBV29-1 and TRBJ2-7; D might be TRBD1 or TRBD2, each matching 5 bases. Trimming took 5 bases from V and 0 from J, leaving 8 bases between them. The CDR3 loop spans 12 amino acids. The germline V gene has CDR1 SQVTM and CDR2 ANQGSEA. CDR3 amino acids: CSVTGLSYEQYF. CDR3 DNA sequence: TGCAGCGTTACGGGGCTCTCCTACGAGCAGTACTTC.